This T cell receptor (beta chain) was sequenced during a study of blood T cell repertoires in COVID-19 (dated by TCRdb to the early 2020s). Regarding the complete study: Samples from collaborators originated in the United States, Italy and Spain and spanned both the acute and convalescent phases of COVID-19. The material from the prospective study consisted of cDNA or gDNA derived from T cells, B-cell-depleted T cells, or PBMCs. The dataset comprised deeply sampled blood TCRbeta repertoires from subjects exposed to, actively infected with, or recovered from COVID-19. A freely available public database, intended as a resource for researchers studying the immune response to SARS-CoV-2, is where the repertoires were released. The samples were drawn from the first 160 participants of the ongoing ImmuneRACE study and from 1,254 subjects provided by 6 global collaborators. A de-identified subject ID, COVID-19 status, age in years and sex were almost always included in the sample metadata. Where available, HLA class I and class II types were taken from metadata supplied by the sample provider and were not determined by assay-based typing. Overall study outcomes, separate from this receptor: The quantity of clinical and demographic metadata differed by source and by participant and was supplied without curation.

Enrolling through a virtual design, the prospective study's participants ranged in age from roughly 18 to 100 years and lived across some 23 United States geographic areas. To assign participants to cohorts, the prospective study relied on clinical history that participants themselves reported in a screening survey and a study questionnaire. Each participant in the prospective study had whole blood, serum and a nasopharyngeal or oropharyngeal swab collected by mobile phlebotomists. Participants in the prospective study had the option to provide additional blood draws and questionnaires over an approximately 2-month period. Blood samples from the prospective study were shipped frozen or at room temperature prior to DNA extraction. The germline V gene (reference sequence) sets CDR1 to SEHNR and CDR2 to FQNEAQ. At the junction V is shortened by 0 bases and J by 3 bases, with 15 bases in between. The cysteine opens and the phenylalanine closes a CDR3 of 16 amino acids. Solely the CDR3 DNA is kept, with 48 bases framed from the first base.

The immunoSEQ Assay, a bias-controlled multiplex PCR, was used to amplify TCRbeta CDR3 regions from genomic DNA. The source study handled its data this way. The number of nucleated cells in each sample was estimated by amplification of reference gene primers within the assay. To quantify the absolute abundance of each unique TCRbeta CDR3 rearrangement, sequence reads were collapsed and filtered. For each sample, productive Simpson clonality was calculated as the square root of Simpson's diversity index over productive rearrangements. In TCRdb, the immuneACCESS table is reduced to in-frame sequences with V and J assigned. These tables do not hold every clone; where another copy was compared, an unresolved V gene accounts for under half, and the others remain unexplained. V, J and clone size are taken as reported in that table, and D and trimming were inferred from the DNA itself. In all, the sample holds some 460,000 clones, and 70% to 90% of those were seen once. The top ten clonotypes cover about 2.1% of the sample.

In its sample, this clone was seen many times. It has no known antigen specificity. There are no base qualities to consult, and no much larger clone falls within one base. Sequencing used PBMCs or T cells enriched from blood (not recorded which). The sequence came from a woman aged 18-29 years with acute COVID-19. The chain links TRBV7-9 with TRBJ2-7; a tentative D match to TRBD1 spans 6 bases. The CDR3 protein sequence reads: CASSLALRKGDYEQYF. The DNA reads TGTGCCAGCAGCTTAGCCCTGAGAAAGGGGGACTACGAGCAGTACTTC.